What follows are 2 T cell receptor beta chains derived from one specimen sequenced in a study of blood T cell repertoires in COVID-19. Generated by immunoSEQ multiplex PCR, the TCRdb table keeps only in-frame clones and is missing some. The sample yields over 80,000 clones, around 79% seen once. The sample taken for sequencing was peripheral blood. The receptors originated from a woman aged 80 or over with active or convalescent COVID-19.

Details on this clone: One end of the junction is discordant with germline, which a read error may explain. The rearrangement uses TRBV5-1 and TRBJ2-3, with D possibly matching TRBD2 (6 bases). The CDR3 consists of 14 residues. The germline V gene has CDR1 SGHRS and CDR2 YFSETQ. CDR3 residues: CASSLDGSWDTQYF. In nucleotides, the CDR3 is TGTGCCAGCAGCTTGGACGGGAGTTGGGATACGCAGTATTTT.

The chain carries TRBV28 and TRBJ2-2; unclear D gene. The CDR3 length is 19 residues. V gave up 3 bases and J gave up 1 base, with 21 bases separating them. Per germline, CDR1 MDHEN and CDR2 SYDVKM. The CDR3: CASSFLSASWRKNTGELFF. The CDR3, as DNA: TGTGCCAGCAGTTTCTTGTCCGCGAGCTGGCGGAAGAACACCGGGGAGCTGTTTTTT.